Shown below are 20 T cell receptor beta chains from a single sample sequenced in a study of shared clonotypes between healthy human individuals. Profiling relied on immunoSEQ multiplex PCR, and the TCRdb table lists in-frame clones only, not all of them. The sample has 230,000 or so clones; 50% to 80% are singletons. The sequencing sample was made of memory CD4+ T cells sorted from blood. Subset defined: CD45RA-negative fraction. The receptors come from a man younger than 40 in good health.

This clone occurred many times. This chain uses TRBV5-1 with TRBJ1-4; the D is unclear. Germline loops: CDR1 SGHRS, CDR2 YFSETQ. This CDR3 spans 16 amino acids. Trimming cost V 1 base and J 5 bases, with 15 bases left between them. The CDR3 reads CASSLNGDLPNEKLFF. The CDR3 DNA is TGCGCCAGCAGCTTGAATGGGGATTTACCGAATGAAAAACTGTTTTTT. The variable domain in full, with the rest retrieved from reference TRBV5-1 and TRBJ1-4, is KAGVTQTPRYLIKTRGQQVTLSCSPISGHRSVSWYQQTPGQGLQFLFEYFSETQRNKGNFPGRFSGRQFSNSRSEMNVSTLELGDSALYLCASSLNGDLPNEKLFFGSGTQLSVL.

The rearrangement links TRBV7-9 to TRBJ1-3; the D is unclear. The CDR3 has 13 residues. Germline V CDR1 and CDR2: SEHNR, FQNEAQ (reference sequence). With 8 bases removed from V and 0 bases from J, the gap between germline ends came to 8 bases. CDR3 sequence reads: CASAETSGNTIYF. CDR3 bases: TGTGCCAGCGCAGAGACCTCTGGAAACACCATATATTTT.

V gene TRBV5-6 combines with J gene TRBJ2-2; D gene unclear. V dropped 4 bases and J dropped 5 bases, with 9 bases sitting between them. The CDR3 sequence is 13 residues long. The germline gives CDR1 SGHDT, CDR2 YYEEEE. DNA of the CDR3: TGTGCCAGCAGCCATGACAAGACCGGGGAGCTGTTTTTT. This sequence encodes CASSHDKTGELFF.

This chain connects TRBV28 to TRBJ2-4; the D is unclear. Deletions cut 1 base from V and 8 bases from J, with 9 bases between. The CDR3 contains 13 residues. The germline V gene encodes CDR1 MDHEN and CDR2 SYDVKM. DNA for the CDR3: TGTGCCAGCAGTTTATACGCAGACGACATTCAGTACTTC. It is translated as CASSLYADDIQYF.

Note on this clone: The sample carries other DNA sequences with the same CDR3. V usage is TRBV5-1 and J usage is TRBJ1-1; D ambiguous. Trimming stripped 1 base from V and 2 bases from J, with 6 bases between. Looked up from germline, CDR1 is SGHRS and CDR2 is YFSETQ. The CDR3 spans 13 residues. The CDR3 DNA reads TGCGCCAGCAGCTTGTTGGCAAACACTGAAGCTTTCTTT. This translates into CASSLLANTEAFF.

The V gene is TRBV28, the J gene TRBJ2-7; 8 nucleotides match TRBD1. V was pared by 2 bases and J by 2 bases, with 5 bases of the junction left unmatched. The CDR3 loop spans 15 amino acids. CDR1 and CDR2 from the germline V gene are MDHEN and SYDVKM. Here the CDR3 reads CASSLPRQGTYEQYF. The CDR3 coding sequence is TGTGCCAGCAGTTTACCGAGACAGGGGACCTACGAGCAGTACTTC.

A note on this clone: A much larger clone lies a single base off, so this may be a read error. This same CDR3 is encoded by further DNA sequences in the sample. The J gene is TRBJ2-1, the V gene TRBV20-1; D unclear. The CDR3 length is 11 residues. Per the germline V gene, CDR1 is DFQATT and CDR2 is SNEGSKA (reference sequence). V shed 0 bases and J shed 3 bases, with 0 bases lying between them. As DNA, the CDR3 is TGCAGTGCTAGAGACTACAATGAGCAGTTCTTC. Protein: CSARDYNEQFF.

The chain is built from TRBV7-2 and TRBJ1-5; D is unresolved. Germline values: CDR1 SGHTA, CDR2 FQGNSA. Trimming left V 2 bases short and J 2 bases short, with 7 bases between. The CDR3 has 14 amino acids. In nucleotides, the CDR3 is TGTGCCAGCAGCTTAACGGACGGCAATCAGCCCCAGCATTTT. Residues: CASSLTDGNQPQHF.

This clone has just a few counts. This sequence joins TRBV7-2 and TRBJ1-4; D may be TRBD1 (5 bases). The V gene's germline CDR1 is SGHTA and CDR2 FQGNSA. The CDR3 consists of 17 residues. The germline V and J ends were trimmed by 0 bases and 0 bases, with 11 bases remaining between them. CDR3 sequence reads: CASSLAGAGTTNEKLFF. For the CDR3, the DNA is TGTGCCAGCAGCTTAGCAGGGGCCGGGACAACTAATGAAAAACTGTTTTTT.

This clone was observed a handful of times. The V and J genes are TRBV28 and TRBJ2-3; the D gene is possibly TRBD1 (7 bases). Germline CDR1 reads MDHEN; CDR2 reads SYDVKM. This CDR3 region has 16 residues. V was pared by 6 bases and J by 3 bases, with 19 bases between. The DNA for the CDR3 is TGTGCCAGCAGCCTTAAAGTCCCAGGGGGGACAGATACGCAGTATTTT. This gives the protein CASSLKVPGGTDTQYF.

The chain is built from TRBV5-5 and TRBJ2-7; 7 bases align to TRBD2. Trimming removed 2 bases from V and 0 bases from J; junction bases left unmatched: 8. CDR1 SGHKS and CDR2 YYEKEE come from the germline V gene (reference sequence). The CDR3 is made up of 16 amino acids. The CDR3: CASSLTSAKRSYEQYF. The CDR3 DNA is TGTGCCAGCAGCTTAACTAGCGCGAAACGCTCCTACGAGCAGTACTTC.

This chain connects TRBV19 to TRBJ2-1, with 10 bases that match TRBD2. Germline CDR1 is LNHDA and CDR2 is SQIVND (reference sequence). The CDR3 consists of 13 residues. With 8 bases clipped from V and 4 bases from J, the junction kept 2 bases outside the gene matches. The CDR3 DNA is TGTGCCAGTCTGGGACTAGCGTACAATGAGCAGTTCTTC. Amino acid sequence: CASLGLAYNEQFF.

The CDR3 reads CASSLITGEGYTF. The CDR3, as DNA: TGTGCCAGCAGTTTAATCACAGGGGAGGGCTACACCTTC. The rearrangement uses TRBV11-2 and TRBJ1-2; 7 positions agree with TRBD1. V gave up 6 bases and J gave up 8 bases; unmatched junction bases: 9. This CDR3 is 13 amino acids long. CDR1 SGHAT and CDR2 FQNNGV come from the germline V gene.

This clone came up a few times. The CDR3 protein is CSVRQGSETQYF. CDR3 coding DNA: TGCAGCGTTAGACAGGGCTCAGAGACCCAGTACTTC. V is TRBV29-1 and J is TRBJ2-5; 7 bases map to TRBD1. The CDR3 sequence is 12 residues long. J lost 4 bases, V lost 5 bases, and 4 bases had no gene match. Germline CDR1 is SQVTM and CDR2 is ANQGSEA. The full variable domain, rest sourced from reference TRBV29-1 and TRBJ2-5, is SAVISQKPSRDICQRGTSLTIQCQVDSQVTMMFWYRQQPGQSLTLIATANQGSEATYESGFVIDKFPISRPNLTFSTLTVSNMSPEDSSIYLCSVRQGSETQYFGPGTRLLVL.

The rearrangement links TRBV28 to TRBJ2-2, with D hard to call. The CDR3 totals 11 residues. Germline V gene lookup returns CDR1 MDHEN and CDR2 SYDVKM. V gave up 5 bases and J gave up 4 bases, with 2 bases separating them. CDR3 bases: TGTGCCAGCAGTGGCACCGGGGAGCTGTTTTTT. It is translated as CASSGTGELFF.

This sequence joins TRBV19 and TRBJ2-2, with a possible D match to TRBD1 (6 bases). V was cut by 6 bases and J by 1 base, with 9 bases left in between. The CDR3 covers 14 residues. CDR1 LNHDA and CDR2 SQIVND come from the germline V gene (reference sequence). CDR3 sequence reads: CASSSQGNTGELFF. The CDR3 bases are TGTGCCAGTAGCTCACAGGGGAACACCGGGGAGCTGTTTTTT.

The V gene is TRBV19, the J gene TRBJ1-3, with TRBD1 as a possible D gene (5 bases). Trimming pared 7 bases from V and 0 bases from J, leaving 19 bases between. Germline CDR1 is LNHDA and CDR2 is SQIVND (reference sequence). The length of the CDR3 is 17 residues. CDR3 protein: CASTAGLRSLSGNTIYF. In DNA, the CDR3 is TGTGCCAGTACCGCAGGGCTCCGGAGTCTCTCTGGAAACACCATATATTTT.

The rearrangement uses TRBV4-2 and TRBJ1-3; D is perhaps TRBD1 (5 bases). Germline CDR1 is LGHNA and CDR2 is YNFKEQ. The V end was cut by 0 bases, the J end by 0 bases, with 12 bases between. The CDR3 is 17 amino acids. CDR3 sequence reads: CASSQDIRGYSGNTIYF. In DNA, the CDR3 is TGTGCCAGCAGCCAAGATATAAGGGGATACTCTGGAAACACCATATATTTT.

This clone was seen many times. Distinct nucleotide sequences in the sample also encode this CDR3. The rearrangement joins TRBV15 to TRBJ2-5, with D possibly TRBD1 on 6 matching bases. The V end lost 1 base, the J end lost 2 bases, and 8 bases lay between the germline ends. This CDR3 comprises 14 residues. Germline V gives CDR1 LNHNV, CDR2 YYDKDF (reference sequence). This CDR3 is CATSRGQEQETQYF. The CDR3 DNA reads TGTGCCACCAGCAGAGGACAGGAGCAAGAGACCCAGTACTTC.

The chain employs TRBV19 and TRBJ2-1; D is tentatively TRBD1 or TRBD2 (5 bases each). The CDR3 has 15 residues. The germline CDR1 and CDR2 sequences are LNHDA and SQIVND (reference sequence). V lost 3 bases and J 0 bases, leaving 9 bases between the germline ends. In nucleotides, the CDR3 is TGTGCCAGTAGTATGGGGGTTCCCTCCTACAATGAGCAGTTCTTC. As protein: CASSMGVPSYNEQFF.